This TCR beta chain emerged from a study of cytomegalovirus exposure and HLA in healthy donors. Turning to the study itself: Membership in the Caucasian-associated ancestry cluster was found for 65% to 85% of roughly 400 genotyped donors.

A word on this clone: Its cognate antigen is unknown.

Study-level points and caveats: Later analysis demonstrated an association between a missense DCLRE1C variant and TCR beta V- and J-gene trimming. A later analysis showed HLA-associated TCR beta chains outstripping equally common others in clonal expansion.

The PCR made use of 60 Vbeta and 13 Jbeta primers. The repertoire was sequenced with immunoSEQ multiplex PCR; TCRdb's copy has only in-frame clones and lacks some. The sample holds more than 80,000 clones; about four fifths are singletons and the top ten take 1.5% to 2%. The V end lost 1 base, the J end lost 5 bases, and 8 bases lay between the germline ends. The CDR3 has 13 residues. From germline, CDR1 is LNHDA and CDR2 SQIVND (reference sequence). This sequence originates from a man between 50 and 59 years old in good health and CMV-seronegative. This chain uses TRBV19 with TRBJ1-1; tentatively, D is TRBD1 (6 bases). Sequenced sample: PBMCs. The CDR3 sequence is CASSIVRGTEAFF. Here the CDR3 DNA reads TGTGCCAGTAGTATAGTCAGGGGAACTGAAGCTTTCTTT.